One sample yielded the 28 T cell receptor beta chains listed below, sequenced in a study of T cell responses to AZD1222 COVID-19 vaccine (dated by TCRdb to the early 2020s). Library prep was done by the immunoSEQ multiplex PCR assay. TCRdb holds this immuneACCESS table with in-frame rearrangements only. Some clones are missing; in checked studies, unresolved V genes explain under half, and the rest has no known cause. This sample lists 50,000 to 60,000 clones; 80% to 90% were detected once. The ten most abundant clones make up roughly 14% of the sample. The time point label, as the study defines it: baseline before first vaccination. The sample was peripheral blood, taken on day 0 of AZD1222 vaccination. These receptors were collected from an adult in good health.

This rearrangement joins TRBV29-1 to TRBJ2-5; D may be TRBD1 or TRBD2 (6 bases each). Germline V lookup: CDR1 SQVTM, CDR2 ANQGSEA. The length of the CDR3 is 14 residues. V lost 2 bases and J lost 4, with 14 bases in between. The CDR3 sequence is CSVERKGGTETQYF. The CDR3, as DNA: TGCAGCGTTGAACGGAAGGGGGGTACAGAGACCCAGTACTTC. Variable domain in full (rest from reference TRBV29-1 and TRBJ2-5): SAVISQKPSRDICQRGTSLTIQCQVDSQVTMMFWYRQQPGQSLTLIATANQGSEATYESGFVIDKFPISRPNLTFSTLTVSNMSPEDSSIYLCSVERKGGTETQYFGPGTRLLVL.

The chain is built from TRBV6-2 or TRBV6-3 and TRBJ1-1; tentative D call: TRBD1 (6 bases). Trimming shortened V by 5 bases and J by 2 bases, and 12 bases separated the two germline ends. Germline CDR1 and CDR2: MNHEY and SVGEGT. This CDR3 has 14 residues. CDR3 protein: CASSQDRFNTEAFF. Here the CDR3 DNA reads TGTGCCAGCAGTCAGGACAGATTTAACACTGAAGCTTTCTTT.

This clone has a single count. V usage is TRBV5-4 and J usage is TRBJ2-1; 9 nucleotides align to TRBD2. The germline gives CDR1 SGHNT, CDR2 YYREEE (reference sequence). This CDR3 has 14 amino acids. V gave up 4 bases and J gave up 7 bases; unmatched junction bases: 6. CDR3 loop: CASSPGTSSNEQFF. The CDR3 DNA sequence: TGTGCCAGCAGCCCTGGGACTAGCTCGAATGAGCAGTTCTTC.

The gene calls are TRBV12-3 or TRBV12-4 and TRBJ1-1; perhaps TRBD1 as D (6 bases). CDR3 length: 13 amino acids. V was clipped by 2 bases and J by 4 bases, with 8 bases between them. The CDR3 sequence is CASSLTGPTEAFF. The CDR3 DNA reads as TGTGCCAGCAGTTTAACAGGGCCCACTGAAGCTTTCTTT.

In its sample, this clone was seen a few times. V and J are TRBV5-4 and TRBJ1-2; a possible D gene is TRBD1 (5 bases). The CDR3 is made up of 13 amino acids. The V gene lost 5 bases and the J gene lost 4 bases, with 12 bases spanning the gap. The germline V gene has CDR1 SGHNT and CDR2 YYREEE (reference sequence). For the CDR3, the DNA is TGTGCCAGCAGGGAGGGACTTCTCTATGGCTACACCTTC. Amino acids: CASREGLLYGYTF.

The chain recombines TRBV7-3 with TRBJ1-2, with 7 bases identical to TRBD1. The CDR3 is 14 residues long. Germline CDR1 is SGHTA and CDR2 is FQGTGA. After removal of 5 bases from V and 6 bases from J, the junction contained 9 bases not matched to a gene. The CDR3 DNA is TGTGCCAGCAGCCCATCGACAGGGCTGGATGGCTACACCTTC. Its translation is CASSPSTGLDGYTF.

This clone was picked up one time. This sequence joins TRBV4-1 and TRBJ1-3; D may be TRBD1 (5 bases). The CDR3 is 16 amino acids. From germline, CDR1 is MGHRA and CDR2 YSYEKL. V was trimmed by 0 bases and J by 0 bases, leaving 9 bases between them. This CDR3 reads CASSQENTGSGNTIYF. DNA for the CDR3: TGCGCCAGCAGCCAAGAGAATACAGGCTCTGGAAACACCATATATTTT.

The chain is built from TRBV18 and TRBJ1-2, with D maybe TRBD1 (6 bases). This CDR3 is 15 amino acids long. The germline V and J ends were trimmed by 4 bases and 1 base, with 13 bases remaining between them. CDR1 and CDR2 (germline): KGHSH, LQKENI. This CDR3 reads CASSQSQGFNYGYTF. The CDR3 bases are TGTGCCAGCTCACAGTCACAGGGATTTAACTATGGCTACACCTTC.

This clone showed up just once. The chain recombines TRBV27 with TRBJ1-6; D gene uncertain. The V and J ends lost 2 bases and 6 bases respectively, with 8 bases between them. CDR3 size: 14 residues. The germline gives CDR1 MNHEY, CDR2 SMNVEV (reference sequence). In nucleotides, the CDR3 is TGTGCCAGCAGTTTAGTCTCTTTTAATTCACCCCTCCACTTT. Amino acid sequence: CASSLVSFNSPLHF.

The genes are TRBV7-9 and TRBJ1-2, with 7 bases aligning to TRBD1. The CDR3 is 16 amino acids. The V gene end was trimmed by 4 bases and the J gene end by 2 bases; junction bases not matched to a gene: 10. Germline-derived CDR1 and CDR2 are SEHNR and FQNEAQ (reference sequence). The CDR3 DNA sequence: TGTGCCAGCAGCTCCTTCCAACAGGGGAAGAACTATGGCTACACCTTC. As protein: CASSSFQQGKNYGYTF.

This sequence joins TRBV24-1 and TRBJ1-1; 7 bases agree with TRBD1. J was trimmed by 2 bases and V by 9 bases; bases with no gene match: 11. This CDR3 is built from 15 residues. Germline V CDR1 and CDR2: KGHDR, SFDVKD. CDR3 nucleotide sequence: TGTGCCACCTCCCAGGGAAGGGGGCCAAACACTGAAGCTTTCTTT. Translation: CATSQGRGPNTEAFF.

J is TRBJ2-1 and V is TRBV6-2 or TRBV6-3; 14 nucleotides match TRBD2. Per germline, CDR1 MNHEY and CDR2 SVGEGT. The J segment lost 6 bases and the V segment lost 5 bases, leaving 9 bases of the junction unmatched. This CDR3 region has 17 residues. CDR3 in DNA: TGTGCCAGCAGTCCGGGACTAGCGGGAGCACTTCGCAATGAGCAGTTCTTC. Its translation is CASSPGLAGALRNEQFF.

V and J are TRBV21-1 and TRBJ1-4. TRBV21-1 is an annotated pseudogene. This CDR3 spans 17 amino acids. This CDR3 reads CASSKALSRPGGEKLFF. CDR3 nucleotide sequence: TGTGCCAGCAGCAAAGCGCTTTCCCGACCCGGGGGAGAAAAACTGTTTTTT.

The chain recombines TRBV6-5 with TRBJ1-2; D not resolved. Per germline, CDR1 MNHEY and CDR2 SVGAGI. Trimming left V 6 bases short and J 1 base short, with 12 bases between. This CDR3 has 14 amino acids. CDR3 sequence: CASRSHASNYGYTF. The CDR3 DNA is TGTGCCAGCAGATCACACGCCAGTAACTATGGCTACACCTTC.

This clone appeared a few times. The gene calls are TRBV19 and TRBJ2-2, with TRBD1 matching over 7 bases. Germline loops: CDR1 LNHDA, CDR2 SQIVND (reference sequence). V lost 7 bases, J lost 1 base, and 6 bases stayed unmatched. This CDR3 spans 15 amino acids. The CDR3 DNA follows: TGTGCCAGTAAAAAGGGGGCGCGGAACACCGGGGAGCTGTTTTTT. Its protein product is CASKKGARNTGELFF.

This chain uses TRBV11-3 with TRBJ2-7; TRBD2 matches at 7 bases. CDR3 length: 16 amino acids. V lost 0 bases to trimming and J lost 3 bases; unmatched junction nucleotides: 8. Germline CDR1 is SGHNT and CDR2 is YENEEA. This chain's CDR3 is CASSLDGVGGNYEQYF. CDR3 DNA: TGTGCCAGCAGCTTAGATGGTGTCGGGGGGAACTACGAGCAGTACTTC.

The V call is TRBV19, the J call TRBJ1-5; D unresolved. Germline V gene sequence: CDR1 LNHDA, CDR2 SQIVND (reference sequence). The CDR3 covers 16 residues. V was cut by 3 bases and J by 3 bases, with 15 bases left in between. The CDR3 DNA follows: TGTGCCAGTAGTATGAGGCAGGACCACGTCAATCAGCCCCAGCATTTT. Its translation: CASSMRQDHVNQPQHF.

The J gene is TRBJ2-7, the V gene TRBV29-1; 10 bases align to TRBD2. Germline CDR1 reads SQVTM; CDR2 reads ANQGSEA. The J segment lost 0 bases and the V segment lost 4 bases, leaving 12 bases of the junction unmatched. The CDR3 is 17 amino acids. CDR3 region: CSVGGAGGDLSSYEQYF. DNA of the CDR3: TGCAGCGTTGGAGGAGCGGGAGGGGACCTAAGCTCCTACGAGCAGTACTTC.

This clone was found once. The CDR3 is CASSLPSRDEQFF. The CDR3 DNA follows: TGTGCCAGCAGCCTACCCAGCAGGGATGAGCAGTTCTTC. This chain links TRBV11-1 with TRBJ2-1; a possible D gene is TRBD1 (5 bases). The CDR3 contains 13 residues. The V and J ends lost 5 bases and 8 bases respectively, with 13 bases between them. Germline CDR1 is SGHAT and CDR2 is FQDESV (reference sequence). Filled out from reference TRBV11-1 and TRBJ2-1, the complete variable domain reads EAEVAQSPRYKITEKSQAVAFWCDPISGHATLYWYRQILGQGPELLVQFQDESVVDDSQLPKDRFSAERLKGVDSTLKIQPAELGDSAMYLCASSLPSRDEQFFGPGTRLTVL.

V is TRBV27 and J is TRBJ2-1, with D possibly matching TRBD2 (5 bases). Trimming cost V 5 bases and J 4 bases, with 15 bases left between them. CDR1 is MNHEY, CDR2 SMNVEV, per germline (reference sequence). The CDR3 is 15 residues long. The CDR3 DNA follows: TGTGCCAGCAGTCCTCTAAGCGGATATTACAATGAGCAGTTCTTC. Its translation is CASSPLSGYYNEQFF.

The chain recombines TRBV11-2 with TRBJ2-5; 11 positions agree with TRBD2. The junction had 7 bases not matched to a gene; V was cut back by 5 bases and J by 5 bases. Germline-derived CDR1 and CDR2 are SGHAT and FQNNGV. CDR3 length: 15 amino acids. CDR3 protein: CASSRPGLAGETQYF. The CDR3 nucleotides are TGTGCCAGCAGCAGACCCGGACTAGCGGGTGAGACCCAGTACTTC. Complete variable domain (other parts from reference TRBV11-2 and TRBJ2-5): EAGVAQSPRYKIIEKRQSVAFWCNPISGHATLYWYQQILGQGPKLLIQFQNNGVVDDSQLPKDRFSAERLKGVDSTLKIQPAKLEDSAVYLCASSRPGLAGETQYFGPGTRLLVL.

V is TRBV2 and J is TRBJ2-2; TRBD2 agrees at 8 bases. After removal of 7 bases from V and 3 bases from J, the junction contained 7 bases not matched to a gene. Germline CDR1 SNHLY, CDR2 FYNNEI. CDR3 size: 15 residues. The DNA for the CDR3 is TGTGCCAGCACCCGGACTAGCAGTGACACCGGGGAGCTGTTTTTT. Translation gives CASTRTSSDTGELFF.

The rearrangement joins TRBV10-2 to TRBJ2-2, with D tentatively TRBD2 (6 bases). The V end was cut by 10 bases, the J end by 6 bases, with 18 bases between. This CDR3 has 14 residues. Germline lookup yields CDR1 WSHSY and CDR2 SAAADI. The CDR3 nucleotides are TGCGCCACGGGGGACTCCCACCTGGCCGGGGAGCTGTTTTTT. It is translated as CATGDSHLAGELFF.

Here the CDR3 reads CASRRTANTEAFF. In DNA, the CDR3 is TGCGCCAGCAGACGGACAGCGAACACTGAAGCTTTCTTT. This rearrangement joins TRBV5-1 to TRBJ1-1, with D tentatively TRBD1 (6 bases). This CDR3 contains 13 residues. Germline V gene data show CDR1 as SGHRS and CDR2 as YFSETQ. Deletions cut 5 bases from V and 1 base from J, with 9 bases between. Based on the CDR3 plus reference TRBV5-1 and TRBJ1-1, the full variable domain is KAGVTQTPRYLIKTRGQQVTLSCSPISGHRSVSWYQQTPGQGLQFLFEYFSETQRNKGNFPGRFSGRQFSNSRSEMNVSTLELGDSALYLCASRRTANTEAFFGQGTRLTVV.

V gene TRBV5-6 combines with J gene TRBJ2-1; 7 bases are shared with TRBD2. Germline assignment: CDR1 SGHDT and CDR2 YYEEEE. The CDR3 length is 15 residues. V was pared by 0 bases and J by 4 bases, with 4 bases of the junction left unmatched. DNA for the CDR3: TGTGCCAGCAGCTTGGGGCCTAGCGGTTACAATGAGCAGTTCTTC. Amino acids: CASSLGPSGYNEQFF.

This chain uses TRBV2 with TRBJ2-2, with D tentatively TRBD1 or TRBD2 (6 bases each). V dropped 6 bases and J dropped 2 bases, with 13 bases sitting between them. Germline V gene sequence: CDR1 SNHLY, CDR2 FYNNEI. The CDR3 totals 15 residues. CDR3 residues: CASRAQGGNTGELFF. The CDR3 DNA sequence: TGTGCCAGCAGGGCACAGGGAGGAAACACCGGGGAGCTGTTTTTT.

This clone has just one count. The gene calls are TRBV7-2 and TRBJ1-4; D perhaps matches TRBD1 (5 bases). This CDR3 spans 13 amino acids. The ends were cut back, 5 bases at V and 5 bases at J, with 9 bases in the middle. Germline loops: CDR1 SGHTA, CDR2 FQGNSA. DNA for the CDR3: TGTGCCAGCAGCGTGGGACCCAATGAAAAACTGTTTTTT. Its translation: CASSVGPNEKLFF. Supplemented by reference TRBV7-2 and TRBJ1-4, the full variable domain reads GAGVSQSPSNKVTEKGKDVELRCDPISGHTALYWYRQSLGQGLEFLIYFQGNSAPDKSGLPSDRFSAERTGGSVSTLTIQRTQQEDSAVYLCASSVGPNEKLFFGSGTQLSVL.

The chain joins TRBV4-2 to TRBJ1-1; D is unclear. Germline CDR1 LGHNA, CDR2 YNFKEQ. V lost 1 base to trimming and J lost 1 base, with 7 bases between them. The CDR3 is 14 residues long. The CDR3 DNA reads as TGTGCCAGCAGCCAAGTCCAACCGAACACTGAAGCTTTCTTT. It yields the protein CASSQVQPNTEAFF.